A single T cell receptor beta chain is shown here with its context. This sample was taken from a study of blood T cell repertoires in COVID-19. Looking at the study overall: Material from acute and convalescent COVID-19 was sourced from the United States, Italy and Spain. T cells, B-cell-depleted T cells, or PBMCs provided the cDNA or gDNA that served as material.

Patients of the Seattle cohort, enrolled during active infection, were followed longitudinally. The CDR3 spans 12 residues. The germline V gene has CDR1 MNHEY and CDR2 SVGAGI. V was cut by 9 bases and J by 5 bases, with 11 bases left in between. Assay used: immunoSEQ multiplex PCR; TCRdb lists only in-frame clones, some missing. This table has hundreds of thousands of clones, over 85% appearing once. This TCR derives from a woman under 40 with COVID-19, enrolled during active disease. The sequenced sample was peripheral blood. V usage is TRBV6-5 and J usage is TRBJ1-5; D ambiguous. CDR3 region: CASSHSYQPQHF. As DNA, the CDR3 is TGTGCCAGTTCCCACAGCTATCAGCCCCAGCATTTT.